The rows below give T cell receptor beta chains drawn from one sample of a study of chronic HIV infection and antiretroviral therapy. MiXCR, applied by TCRdb to the 5' RACE reads, yields one record per CDR3 protein. This sample has about 48,000 distinct CDR3 sequences, with approximately 20% found just once. Specimen: peripheral blood. These TCRs come from an adult who had HIV and had not received antiretroviral therapy, or was an uninfected healthy control (not recorded which). Both conserved end residues are part of each CDR3. A D gene is named only where the DNA matches it firmly. Rows may omit the clone size; those that give it use once, few, many or a size class.

J,size,V,D,DNA,CDR3
TRBJ2-3,few,TRBV5-6,NA,TGTGCCAGCAGCTTGGTTAAGAAACTCACAGATACGCAGTATTTT,CASSLVKKLTDTQYF
TRBJ2-7,few,TRBV11-2,NA,TGTGCCAGCAGCTTTGAACCTTTGAGGCTGGCCGAGCAGTACTTC,CASSFEPLRLAEQYF
TRBJ2-7,NA,TRBV5-1,NA,TGCGCCAGCAGCCTCGCAACCGGGGGACGGCGTAACTACGAGCAGTACTTC,CASSLATGGRRNYEQYF
TRBJ1-5,NA,TRBV28,NA,TGTGCCAGCACCTCTACGTCGGCAGGGGCTGGCAATCAGCCCCAGCATTTT,CASTSTSAGAGNQPQHF
TRBJ2-1,few,TRBV5-1,NA,TGCGCCAGCAGCTTGGGGGTTAGCTCCTACAATGAGCAGTTCTTC,CASSLGVSSYNEQFF
TRBJ2-3,few,TRBV28,TRBD1,TGTGCCAGCAGCGCAGAGGGGGCCACAGATACGCAGTATTTT,CASSAEGATDTQYF
TRBJ2-6,NA,TRBV6-1,NA,TGTGCACTAAAAGGAGTCTCTGGGGCCAACGTCCTGACTTTC,CALKGVSGANVLTF
TRBJ1-2,few,TRBV27,TRBD1,TGTGCCAAACCGATTTGCAGGGGGAACTATGGCTACACCTTC,CAKPICRGNYGYTF
TRBJ1-4,NA,TRBV3-1,TRBD1,TGTGCCAGCAGCCCATGGGGACAGGGTTATGAAAAACTGTTTTTT,CASSPWGQGYEKLFF
TRBJ1-5,NA,TRBV20-1,TRBD1,TGCAGTGCTTGGACAGGGCTCAATCAGCCCCAGCATTTT,CSAWTGLNQPQHF
TRBJ2-2,NA,TRBV29-1,TRBD1,TGCAGCGTTGATCAGGGGGCCAGCACCGGGGAGCTGTTTTTT,CSVDQGASTGELFF
TRBJ1-2,few,TRBV12-3/TRBV12-4,NA,TGTGCCAGCAGACCCTCGGACAGACCCTATGGCTACACCTTC,CASRPSDRPYGYTF
TRBJ2-3,NA,TRBV4-1,TRBD2,TGCGCCAGCAGCCCTGTGGCTAGCGGTCCTACCCATACGCAGTATTTT,CASSPVASGPTHTQYF
TRBJ1-2,NA,TRBV29-1,NA,NA,CSVGQGAYGDTF
TRBJ2-5,NA,TRBV5-1,NA,TGCGCCAGCAGCTTGAAAGAGACCCAGTACTTC,CASSLKETQYF
TRBJ1-1,few,TRBV12-3/TRBV12-4,NA,TGTGCCTCCGGGGCACAGCTGAACACTGAAGCTTTCTTT,CASGAQLNTEAFF
TRBJ2-3,few,TRBV29-1,NA,TGCAGCGTCTACGGCCTGCGCACAGATACGCAGTATTTT,CSVYGLRTDTQYF
TRBJ2-7,NA,TRBV15,NA,TGTGCCACCAGCAGGGCTTGGGGGGAAGAGCAGTACTTC,CATSRAWGEEQYF
TRBJ2-1,NA,TRBV7-9,NA,TGTGCAGGGGGTAGAAACGATGAGCAGTTCTTC,CAGGRNDEQFF